This T cell receptor beta chain was sequenced for a study of blood T cell repertoires in COVID-19 (TCRdb year 2020). Describing the broader study: Samples covering the acute and convalescent phases of COVID-19 were provided by collaborators in the United States, Italy and Spain. The sample metadata nearly always contained a de-identified subject ID, COVID-19 status, age in years and sex. Deeply sampled blood TCRbeta repertoires from subjects exposed to, actively infected with, or recovered from COVID-19 were included in the dataset. The samples were drawn from two sources: the first 160 participants of the ongoing ImmuneRACE study, and 1,200 or so subjects contributed by 6 global collaborators. The material from the prospective study consisted of cDNA or gDNA derived from T cells, B-cell-depleted T cells, or PBMCs. The repertoires were released in a freely available public database intended as a resource for research on the immune response to SARS-CoV-2. Where available, HLA class I and class II types were obtained from metadata supplied by the sample provider rather than from assay-based typing.

In regard to this clone: Its antigen specificity is not known. Per-base quality was not reported, and no clone a single base away is much larger than it.

TCRbeta CDR3 regions were amplified from genomic DNA using the immunoSEQ Assay, a bias-controlled multiplex PCR. In the paper's pipeline: The number of nucleated cells in each sample was estimated by amplification of reference gene primers within the assay. Sequence reads were collapsed and filtered to measure the absolute abundance of every unique TCRbeta CDR3 rearrangement. For each sample, productive Simpson clonality was calculated as the square root of Simpson's diversity index across productive rearrangements. The source is immuneACCESS, and TCRdb retained only in-frame sequences with V and J called. Part of the clones is not carried over; for the studies checked, unresolved V genes explain less than half of this, and the remainder is unexplained. Clone size and V and J calls were adopted from that table, with D and trimming inferred from the DNA. The sample yields about 320,000 clones; roughly nine tenths were counted once. The top ten clonotypes cover around 2.5% of the sample.

The paper as a whole reports these results and caveats: Clinical and demographic metadata were provided uncurated, with the amount varying by source and participant.

Participants in the prospective study were enrolled through a virtual design, were aged roughly 18 to 95 years, and lived in 24 United States geographic areas. To assign participants to cohorts, the prospective study relied on clinical history that participants themselves reported in a screening survey and a study questionnaire. For ImmuneRACE Cohort 3, a participant was defined as recovered based on two consecutive negative NP/OP PCR tests, clearance by a healthcare professional, or resolution of symptoms. Each participant in the prospective study had whole blood, serum and a nasopharyngeal or oropharyngeal swab collected by mobile phlebotomists. Additional blood draws and questionnaires over a roughly two-month period could optionally be provided by prospective study participants. Blood samples from the prospective study were shipped frozen or at room temperature prior to DNA extraction. Source material: PBMCs or T cells enriched from blood (not recorded which). This clonotype originated in a man in his sixties who had recovered from COVID-19.

The nucleotide sequence is TGTGCCAGCAGCTTATCGGGGGGCTCGTATAATTCACCCCTCCACTTT. The encoded protein is CASSLSGGSYNSPLHF. Recombination joined TRBV11-2 with TRBJ1-6, with TRBD1 tentatively as D gene (6 bases match). The CDR3 sequence holds 16 residues, the cysteine and phenylalanine included. Here the CDR3 DNA is all that survives: 48 bases in frame from base 1. Trimming removed 2 bases from V and 4 bases from J, leaving 12 bases between the germline ends. CDR1 and CDR2 were assigned from the germline V gene as SGHAT and FQNNGV.